A single sample gave rise to the 14 T cell receptor beta chains below, sequenced in a study of blood T cell repertoires in COVID-19. Assay used: immunoSEQ multiplex PCR; TCRdb lists only in-frame clones, some missing. The sample shows roughly 130,000 clones, about 83% of them seen only once. The source material was PBMCs or T cells enriched from blood (not recorded which). Receptor source: a woman aged 25 to 45 who had recovered from COVID-19.

This rearrangement joins TRBV11-2 to TRBJ2-5, with TRBD2 matching 8 bases. CDR1 is SGHAT and CDR2 is FQNNGV in the germline V gene. This CDR3 comprises 15 residues. J gave up 3 bases and V 7 bases, and 10 bases lay outside the gene matches. The chain's CDR3 is CASTSGVAGKETQYF. In DNA, the CDR3 is TGTGCCAGCACCTCCGGGGTAGCGGGGAAAGAGACCCAGTACTTC.

The J gene is TRBJ1-1, the V gene TRBV28; a possible D gene is TRBD1 (6 bases). V dropped 10 bases and J dropped 2 bases, with 11 bases sitting between them. Germline assignment: CDR1 MDHEN and CDR2 SYDVKM. The CDR3 runs to 12 residues. CDR3 protein: CATRGPNTEAFF. CDR3 coding DNA: TGTGCCACCAGGGGCCCCAACACTGAAGCTTTCTTT.

The V gene is TRBV12-3 or TRBV12-4, the J gene TRBJ2-7; a possible D gene is TRBD2 (6 bases). The CDR3 runs 13 residues. Trimming removed 1 base at V and 6 bases at J, with 10 bases between. CDR3 nucleotides: TGTGCCAGCAGTTTAGGAGCGGGCGCCGAGCAGTACTTC. Translating gives CASSLGAGAEQYF.

The sample holds a few counts of this clone. This sequence joins TRBV24-1 and TRBJ1-2; D is ambiguous. CDR1 is KGHDR and CDR2 is SFDVKD in the germline V gene. The CDR3 totals 14 residues. V was clipped by 7 bases and J by 1 base, with 12 bases between them. The CDR3 DNA follows: TGTGCCACCAGCCCGAGATCCCTTAACTATGGCTACACCTTC. It specifies CATSPRSLNYGYTF.

The chain recombines TRBV2 with TRBJ1-5; TRBD1 is a possible D gene (5 bases). Trimming removed 6 bases from V and 0 bases from J, with 9 bases in between. CDR1 is SNHLY and CDR2 is FYNNEI in the germline V gene. This CDR3 is built from 14 residues. The CDR3 nucleotides read TGTGCCAGCAGGGGGGGGTTTAGCAATCAGCCCCAGCATTTT. Its translation is CASRGGFSNQPQHF.

V usage is TRBV19 and J usage is TRBJ2-1; TRBD2 aligns across 7 bases. Germline V gives CDR1 LNHDA, CDR2 SQIVND (reference sequence). V lost 3 bases, J lost 1 base, and 6 bases stayed unmatched. The CDR3 is 16 residues long. The CDR3 protein is CASSIQGAGSYNEQFF. CDR3 DNA sequence: TGTGCCAGTAGTATCCAGGGAGCGGGGTCCTACAATGAGCAGTTCTTC.

V and J are TRBV28 and TRBJ1-1; no firm D call. The CDR3 is 10 amino acids. The V gene's germline CDR1 is MDHEN and CDR2 SYDVKM. Here the CDR3 DNA reads TGTGGGGATATTAGCGCTGAAGCTTTCTTT. It encodes CGDISAEAFF.

The chain carries TRBV9 and TRBJ2-7; 11 nucleotides align to TRBD1. J lost 7 bases, V lost 0 bases, and 6 bases had no gene match. The germline V gene has CDR1 SGDLS and CDR2 YYNGEE. The CDR3 runs 15 residues. CDR3 nucleotide sequence: TGTGCCAGCAGCGTAGGTGGGACAGGGGGTAGGGAGCAGTACTTC. It specifies CASSVGGTGGREQYF.

The chain links TRBV5-6 to TRBJ2-1; a weak D match, TRBD1 (7 bases). Germline CDR1 and CDR2: SGHDT and YYEEEE. This CDR3 region has 16 residues. Trimming stripped 0 bases from V and 2 bases from J, with 12 bases between. CDR3 residues: CASSLARGVTYNEQFF. CDR3 bases: TGTGCCAGCAGCTTGGCCAGGGGGGTTACCTACAATGAGCAGTTCTTC.

This clone was found once. The rearrangement uses TRBV5-6 and TRBJ1-4; D ambiguous. V lost 4 bases and J 7 bases, leaving 14 bases between the germline ends. The CDR3 totals 14 residues. Germline CDR1 and CDR2: SGHDT and YYEEEE. The DNA for the CDR3 is TGTGCCAGCAGCCGGGGATATGTGACTGAAAAACTGTTTTTT. Translation: CASSRGYVTEKLFF.

The V and J genes are TRBV9 and TRBJ2-7, with D uncertain. V lost 0 bases and J lost 4, with 14 bases in between. This CDR3 contains 15 residues. Looked up from germline, CDR1 is SGDLS and CDR2 is YYNGEE. The CDR3 DNA reads TGTGCCAGCAGCGTAGAGCCTACGGCCGGGTACGAGCAGTACTTC. This codes for CASSVEPTAGYEQYF.

This clone was observed a handful of times. The rearrangement uses TRBV7-2 and TRBJ2-7, with a tentative D call TRBD2 (6 bases). Germline CDR1 reads SGHTA; CDR2 reads FQGNSA. Trimming cost V 6 bases and J 1 base, with 16 bases left between them. The CDR3 covers 15 residues. The CDR3 region has the DNA TGTGCCAGCAGAGAGATCCGGGACTGGTCCTACGAGCAGTACTTC. Its protein is CASREIRDWSYEQYF.

This clone has a handful of counts. This chain joins TRBV3-1 (or the pseudogene TRBV3-2) and TRBJ1-5, with 7 bases lining up with TRBD1. Unmatched junction bases numbered 10, after V lost 0 bases and J lost 5 bases. Per germline, CDR1 LGHDT and CDR2 YNNKEL (reference sequence). CDR3 length: 17 amino acids. CDR3 protein: CASSQDLETGPHQPQHF. For the CDR3, the DNA is TGTGCCAGCAGCCAAGATCTGGAGACAGGGCCGCATCAGCCCCAGCATTTT.

This clone was counted a few times. The chain combines TRBV7-2 with TRBJ1-3, with D hard to call. Germline lookup yields CDR1 SGHTA and CDR2 FQGNSA. The CDR3 sequence is 13 residues long. V gave up 6 bases and J gave up 9 bases, with 15 bases separating them. CDR3 coding DNA: TGTGCCAGCAGTCTAATGCGGGAGGGCACCATATATTTT. Amino acids: CASSLMREGTIYF.